Below are 32 T cell receptor beta chains sequenced from a single sample in a study of Ad26.COV2.S vaccination and SARS-CoV-2 variants. Sequencing used immunoSEQ multiplex PCR; TCRdb keeps in-frame clones, though not all of them. In the table there are hundreds of thousands of clones, more than 70% of which are singletons. Treatment defined: 15 to 20 received Ad26.COV2.S at low or high dose, single or two shots; several received placebo; per-sample allocation not given. Sampling was performed 63 days after the first vaccine or placebo injection. Sequences were derived from peripheral blood, sampled in a trial of Ad26.COV2.S vaccine versus placebo. The receptors come from a person aged 18-60 years who received the Ad26.COV2.S COVID-19 vaccine or a placebo.

This clone has just a few counts. The V gene is TRBV11-2, the J gene TRBJ2-7, with D perhaps given as TRBD1 or TRBD2 (6 bases each). The CDR3 has 14 amino acids. V was cut by 2 bases and J by 2 bases, with 10 bases left in between. Germline V lookup: CDR1 SGHAT, CDR2 FQNNGV. The CDR3 DNA sequence: TGTGCCAGCAGCTTATGGGGGGACACCTACGAGCAGTACTTC. Translation gives CASSLWGDTYEQYF. Combining the CDR3 with reference TRBV11-2 and TRBJ2-7 gives the whole variable domain EAGVAQSPRYKIIEKRQSVAFWCNPISGHATLYWYQQILGQGPKLLIQFQNNGVVDDSQLPKDRFSAERLKGVDSTLKIQPAKLEDSAVYLCASSLWGDTYEQYFGPGTRLTVT.

The table lists this clone with a count of one. The rearrangement uses TRBV19 and TRBJ1-5; TRBD1 aligns across 9 bases. In germline, CDR1 is LNHDA, CDR2 SQIVND (reference sequence). The junction had 6 bases not matched to a gene; V was cut back by 3 bases and J by 6 bases. The CDR3 spans 15 residues. The chain's CDR3 is CASSIFGTGTQPQHF. Written as DNA, the CDR3 is TGTGCCAGTAGTATTTTTGGGACAGGGACTCAGCCCCAGCATTTT.

This rearrangement joins TRBV11-2 to TRBJ1-2, with no clear D. The germline V and J ends were trimmed by 7 bases and 4 bases, with 16 bases remaining between them. Germline-derived CDR1 and CDR2 are SGHAT and FQNNGV. The CDR3 loop spans 14 amino acids. CDR3 nucleotide sequence: TGTGCCAGCACCTTTGATTCGGGAGGCTATGGCTACACCTTC. The encoded protein is CASTFDSGGYGYTF.

This clone was seen just once. The genes are TRBV29-1 and TRBJ2-3; TRBD2 matches 8 bases. In germline, CDR1 is SQVTM, CDR2 ANQGSEA. The CDR3 has 14 residues. V shed 2 bases, J shed 6 bases, and the junction held 7 bases outside the gene matches. The CDR3 DNA reads as TGCAGCGTTGAAATCCGGGGGGGGCGGGATACGCAGTATTTT. Its protein is CSVEIRGGRDTQYF.

This chain uses TRBV7-9 with TRBJ1-1; unclear D gene. CDR1 SEHNR and CDR2 FQNEAQ come from the germline V gene (reference sequence). V lost 3 bases, J lost 1 base, and 3 bases lay in between. The CDR3 loop spans 12 amino acids. CDR3 sequence: CASSFQNTEAFF. Written as DNA, the CDR3 is TGTGCCAGCAGCTTCCAGAACACTGAAGCTTTCTTT.

DNA for the CDR3: TGTGCCAGCAGCCCACGCCGGGAGAGCACAGATACGCAGTATTTT. Residues: CASSPRRESTDTQYF. V usage is TRBV7-2 and J usage is TRBJ2-3; tentative D call: TRBD2 (6 bases). Germline CDR1 and CDR2: SGHTA and FQGNSA. With 5 bases removed from V and 0 bases from J, the gap between germline ends came to 12 bases. This CDR3 has 15 amino acids.

About this clone itself: Other DNA sequences within the sample encode an identical CDR3. The chain employs TRBV18 and TRBJ2-1; unclear D gene. Deletions cut 2 bases from V and 5 bases from J, with 4 bases between. This CDR3 region has 12 residues. Germline-derived CDR1 and CDR2 are KGHSH and LQKENI. This CDR3 is CASSPADNEQFF. CDR3 bases: TGTGCCAGCTCACCAGCAGACAATGAGCAGTTCTTC.

The chain uses TRBV7-9 and TRBJ1-2; a possible D gene is TRBD1 (5 bases). Germline V gene lookup returns CDR1 SEHNR and CDR2 FQNEAQ (reference sequence). With 5 bases removed from V and 5 bases from J, the gap between germline ends came to 12 bases. The CDR3 contains 13 residues. CDR3 sequence reads: CASSLVGAYGYTF. DNA for the CDR3: TGTGCCAGCAGCCTAGTAGGGGCTTATGGCTACACCTTC.

A single count supports this clone. This chain connects TRBV7-2 to TRBJ2-2; 11 bases match TRBD2. CDR1 and CDR2 (germline): SGHTA, FQGNSA. This CDR3 has 17 residues. Trimming at V came to 5 bases and at J to 1 base, leaving 6 bases not matched to a gene. CDR3 residues: CASSPLSGGVNTGELFF. In DNA, the CDR3 is TGTGCCAGCAGCCCCCTTAGCGGGGGGGTGAACACCGGGGAGCTGTTTTTT. Complete variable domain (other parts from reference TRBV7-2 and TRBJ2-2): GAGVSQSPSNKVTEKGKDVELRCDPISGHTALYWYRQSLGQGLEFLIYFQGNSAPDKSGLPSDRFSAERTGGSVSTLTIQRTQQEDSAVYLCASSPLSGGVNTGELFFGEGSRLTVL.

The genes are TRBV7-8 and TRBJ2-5, with 7 bases lining up with TRBD2. J lost 6 bases, V lost 5 bases, and 12 bases had no gene match. The CDR3 loop spans 15 amino acids. CDR1 and CDR2 (germline): SGHVS, FQNEAQ. CDR3 loop: CASSETSPPEQTQYF. CDR3 bases: TGTGCCAGCAGCGAGACTAGCCCACCGGAACAGACCCAGTACTTC. Full variable domain (outside the CDR3, taken from reference TRBV7-8 and TRBJ2-5): GAGVSQSPRYKVAKRGQDVALRCDPISGHVSLFWYQQALGQGPEFLTYFQNEAQLDKSGLPSDRFFAERPEGSVSTLKIQRTQQEDSAVYLCASSETSPPEQTQYFGPGTRLLVL.

The J gene is TRBJ2-5, the V gene TRBV25-1, with D tentatively TRBD1 (6 bases). Germline V gene lookup returns CDR1 MGHDK and CDR2 SYGVNS. The V end was cut by 9 bases, the J end by 0 bases, with 14 bases between. The CDR3 is 14 amino acids. CDR3 in amino acids: CASSTGPYQETQYF. The CDR3 DNA sequence: TGTGCCAGTTCAACAGGGCCGTACCAAGAGACCCAGTACTTC.

V is TRBV5-6 and J is TRBJ1-1; D might be TRBD1 (5 bases). Deletions cut 5 bases from V and 7 bases from J, with 15 bases between. In germline, CDR1 is SGHDT, CDR2 YYEEEE. The CDR3 has 13 amino acids. The CDR3 DNA reads as TGTGCCAGCAGGACCAAAGACAGCCTTGAAGCTTTCTTT. Amino acids: CASRTKDSLEAFF.

The rearrangement links TRBV24-1 to TRBJ1-4; TRBD1 matches at 7 bases. The J segment lost 8 bases and the V segment lost 4 bases, leaving 9 bases of the junction unmatched. Germline assignment: CDR1 KGHDR and CDR2 SFDVKD. The CDR3 has 15 amino acids. This CDR3 is CATSDPRTGLEKLFF. The CDR3 coding sequence is TGTGCCACCAGTGACCCTCGGACAGGATTGGAAAAACTGTTTTTT.

The CDR3 is CASSYSASGSFEQYF. CDR3 in DNA: TGTGCCAGCAGTTACTCCGCTAGCGGGAGTTTCGAGCAGTACTTC. The chain combines TRBV6-2 or TRBV6-3 with TRBJ2-7, with 10 bases that match TRBD2. Germline V lookup: CDR1 MNHEY, CDR2 SVGEGT. The J segment lost 6 bases and the V segment lost 0 bases, leaving 5 bases of the junction unmatched. The CDR3 has 15 residues.

The chain uses TRBV7-2 and TRBJ2-5, with D possibly matching TRBD2 (7 bases). Germline loops: CDR1 SGHTA, CDR2 FQGNSA. Trimming removed 1 base at V and 6 bases at J, with 18 bases between. The length of the CDR3 is 16 residues. CDR3 protein: CASSLEFMGGPKTQYF. CDR3 coding DNA: TGTGCCAGCAGCTTAGAATTCATGGGGGGGCCGAAGACCCAGTACTTC.

To note about this clone: One end of the junction is discordant with germline, which a read error may explain. The rearrangement joins TRBV7-7 to TRBJ2-1, with D tentatively TRBD2 (6 bases). This CDR3 is built from 15 residues. Germline V gives CDR1 SSHAT, CDR2 FNYEAQ (reference sequence). The CDR3 region has the DNA TGTGCTAGCAGCTTAGTGGGGGGCTCCTACAATGAGCAGTTCTTC. It encodes CASSLVGGSYNEQFF.

Points on this clone: The identical CDR3 is also encoded by other nucleotide sequences in the sample. The gene calls are TRBV9 and TRBJ1-3, with D possibly matching TRBD1 (5 bases). V lost 0 bases to trimming and J lost 2 bases, with 6 bases between them. Germline V lookup: CDR1 SGDLS, CDR2 YYNGEE. The CDR3 runs 14 residues. The CDR3 bases are TGTGCCAGCAGCGTAGGAGGGGCTGGAAACACCATATATTTT. Translated: CASSVGGAGNTIYF.

The V and J genes are TRBV18 and TRBJ1-5; maybe TRBD1 (6 bases). V was clipped by 3 bases and J by 8 bases, with 11 bases between them. Germline V CDR1 and CDR2: KGHSH, LQKENI. There are 13 residues in the CDR3. The CDR3 bases are TGTGCCAGCTCACCTCAAGGGGGTGAGCCCCAGCATTTT. Translated, it gives CASSPQGGEPQHF.

With regard to this clone: Other DNA sequences in the same sample also yield this CDR3. V usage is TRBV19 and J usage is TRBJ2-3; the D gene is possibly TRBD2 (5 bases). The CDR3 is 14 residues long. Germline assignment: CDR1 LNHDA and CDR2 SQIVND (reference sequence). With 5 bases removed from V and 0 bases from J, the gap between germline ends came to 9 bases. CDR3 in DNA: TGTGCCAGTAGTTTGCGCGGGAGCACAGATACGCAGTATTTT. Protein: CASSLRGSTDTQYF.

The chain uses TRBV2 and TRBJ1-1, with TRBD1 matching over 8 bases. V gave up 2 bases and J gave up 5 bases; unmatched junction bases: 1. This CDR3 is built from 13 residues. CDR1 and CDR2 from the germline V gene are SNHLY and FYNNEI. The CDR3 sequence is CASSEQGATEAFF. The CDR3 coding sequence is TGTGCCAGCAGTGAACAGGGGGCGACTGAAGCTTTCTTT.

J is TRBJ1-3 and V is TRBV7-2; TRBD1 aligns across 7 bases. Unmatched junction bases numbered 14, after V lost 5 bases and J lost 4 bases. Germline values: CDR1 SGHTA, CDR2 FQGNSA. The CDR3 consists of 17 residues. CDR3 region: CASSALGQALRGNTIYF. CDR3 coding DNA: TGTGCCAGCAGCGCCCTAGGACAGGCTCTAAGAGGAAACACCATATATTTT.

This chain joins TRBV2 and TRBJ2-6; D not certain. The germline V and J ends were trimmed by 7 bases and 2 bases, with 6 bases remaining between them. The CDR3 is 13 amino acids. CDR1 and CDR2 (germline): SNHLY, FYNNEI. The CDR3 sequence: CASKTTGANVLTF. In DNA, the CDR3 is TGTGCCAGCAAGACCACTGGGGCCAACGTCCTGACTTTC.

The rearrangement uses TRBV25-1 and TRBJ2-5; the D gene is possibly TRBD1 (5 bases). The germline CDR1 and CDR2 sequences are MGHDK and SYGVNS. Trimming shortened V by 4 bases and J by 5 bases, and 17 bases separated the two germline ends. CDR3 length: 15 residues. The CDR3 nucleotides read TGTGCCAGCAGTGCCCTGACAGAGAGTGGGGAGACCCAGTACTTC. Protein sequence: CASSALTESGETQYF.

This clone was seen a single time. The chain employs TRBV5-1 and TRBJ2-5; D is possibly TRBD1 or TRBD2 (5 bases each). The CDR3 sequence is 13 residues long. CDR1 SGHRS and CDR2 YFSETQ come from the germline V gene. V lost 3 bases, J lost 5 bases, and 11 bases lay in between. The CDR3 DNA is TGCGCCAGCAGCTACACCTGGGGGGAGACCCAGTACTTC. It encodes CASSYTWGETQYF.

The V gene is TRBV10-3, the J gene TRBJ2-1, with a possible D match to TRBD1 (6 bases). Germline CDR1 ENHRY, CDR2 SYGVKD. The CDR3 loop spans 14 amino acids. Deletions cut 3 bases from V and 6 bases from J, with 12 bases between. In DNA, the CDR3 is TGTGCCATCAGTGAAATGATAGGGGGCAATGAGCAGTTCTTC. Protein product: CAISEMIGGNEQFF.

This chain links TRBV30 with TRBJ2-7; 9 nucleotides match TRBD2. The CDR3 consists of 12 residues. With 5 bases clipped from V and 2 bases from J, the junction kept 1 base outside the gene matches. Per germline, CDR1 GTSNPN and CDR2 SVGIG (reference sequence). The CDR3 DNA reads TGTGCCTGGGGACTAGCGACCTACGAGCAGTACTTC. This encodes CAWGLATYEQYF.

The rearrangement joins TRBV19 to TRBJ2-3; TRBD1 might be the D (6 bases). Germline CDR1 LNHDA, CDR2 SQIVND (reference sequence). Deletions cut 5 bases from V and 0 bases from J, with 12 bases between. The CDR3 covers 15 residues. The CDR3 protein is CASSQQGGSTDTQYF. The DNA of the CDR3 is TGTGCCAGTAGTCAACAGGGTGGGAGCACAGATACGCAGTATTTT.

This clone showed up just once. The chain uses TRBV30 and TRBJ1-2; 12 nucleotides agree with TRBD1. CDR3 size: 15 residues. CDR1 GTSNPN and CDR2 SVGIG come from the germline V gene (reference sequence). V dropped 1 base and J dropped 6; count of bases not matched to a gene: 6. In nucleotides, the CDR3 is TGTGCCTGGAGTGGGGGACAGGGGGCTTTTGATGGCTACACCTTC. Its translation is CAWSGGQGAFDGYTF.

This rearrangement joins TRBV9 to TRBJ2-5; D not resolved. V gave up 0 bases and J gave up 2 bases, with 17 bases separating them. There are 17 residues in the CDR3. The germline CDR1 and CDR2 sequences are SGDLS and YYNGEE. The CDR3 loop is CASSVAPDGAVQETQYF. The CDR3 coding sequence is TGTGCCAGCAGCGTAGCGCCCGACGGAGCCGTACAAGAGACCCAGTACTTC.

This clone has just one count. V usage is TRBV19 and J usage is TRBJ1-5; 11 bases match TRBD1. Germline V gene data show CDR1 as LNHDA and CDR2 as SQIVND (reference sequence). The V and J ends lost 5 bases and 1 base, in that order; junction bases with no gene match: 7. The CDR3 has 17 residues. CDR3 sequence (DNA): TGTGCCAGTAGTCCGCGGACAGGGGGCAGGAGCAATCAGCCCCAGCATTTT. Translating gives CASSPRTGGRSNQPQHF.

The V and J genes are TRBV6-1 and TRBJ1-5; D gene ambiguous. The CDR3 runs to 12 residues. V was shortened by 3 bases and J by 5 bases, with 5 bases between the two germline ends. Per germline, CDR1 MNHNS and CDR2 SASEGT. CDR3 nucleotide sequence: TGTGCCAGCAGTGATCAGGATCAGCCCCAGCATTTT. Translation: CASSDQDQPQHF.

The chain couples TRBV19 to TRBJ2-7, with no clear D. The CDR3 spans 11 residues. Trimming left V 7 bases short and J 5 bases short, with 9 bases between. Germline loops: CDR1 LNHDA, CDR2 SQIVND (reference sequence). Written as DNA, the CDR3 is TGTGCCAGTACAGACACGAACGAGCAGTACTTC. Protein sequence: CASTDTNEQYF.